What follows describes a single T cell receptor (beta chain). No antigen is known for it. This sample was included in a study of human T cells and chemical hapten exposure. A single record per CDR3 protein comes from TCRdb applying MiXCR to the RACE reads. The table has about 70,000 distinct CDR3 sequences, approximately 9% seen once. Study findings and constraints: With alopecia, donors may have immune responses unlike healthy people's. More PT1 expanded TCRs went with higher patch test scores. Following DPC sensitization, TCRs present above 1 in 1000 frequency showed no change.

The germline V and J ends were trimmed by 6 bases and 9 bases, with 16 bases remaining between them. The CDR3 contains 12 residues. In germline, CDR1 is SQVTM, CDR2 ANQGSEA. Time point of the sample: patch test 2, 6 weeks after DPC sensitization. Specified treatment: therapeutic diphenylcyclopropenone sensitization with weekly scalp DPC. This sequence originates from a woman aged 50 to 60 with alopecia areata. Some clones in this sample may be carry-over from other donors' samples. The sample was whole blood, taken in connection with sensitization to the hapten diphenylcyclopropenone (DPC). The chain couples TRBV29-1 to TRBJ2-3, with a weak D call TRBD1 (6 bases). This CDR3 is CSVEKGQGTQYF. CDR3 nucleotides: TGCAGCGTAGAAAAGGGGCAGGGGACGCAGTATTTT.